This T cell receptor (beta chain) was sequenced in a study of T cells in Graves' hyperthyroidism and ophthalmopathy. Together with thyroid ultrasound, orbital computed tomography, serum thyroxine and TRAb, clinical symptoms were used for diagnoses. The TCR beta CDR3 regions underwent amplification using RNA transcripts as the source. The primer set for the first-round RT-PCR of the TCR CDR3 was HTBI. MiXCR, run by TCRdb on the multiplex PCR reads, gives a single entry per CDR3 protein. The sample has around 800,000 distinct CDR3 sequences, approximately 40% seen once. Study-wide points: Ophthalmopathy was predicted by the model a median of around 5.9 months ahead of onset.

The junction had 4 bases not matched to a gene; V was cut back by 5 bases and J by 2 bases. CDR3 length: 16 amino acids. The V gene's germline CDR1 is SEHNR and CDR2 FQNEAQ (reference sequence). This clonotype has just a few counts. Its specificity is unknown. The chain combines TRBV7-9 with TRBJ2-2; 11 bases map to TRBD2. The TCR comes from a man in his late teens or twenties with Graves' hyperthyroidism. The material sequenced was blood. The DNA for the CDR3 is TGTGCCAGCAGCAAGGGACTAGCGGTTAACACCGGGGAGCTGTTTTTT. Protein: CASSKGLAVNTGELFF.